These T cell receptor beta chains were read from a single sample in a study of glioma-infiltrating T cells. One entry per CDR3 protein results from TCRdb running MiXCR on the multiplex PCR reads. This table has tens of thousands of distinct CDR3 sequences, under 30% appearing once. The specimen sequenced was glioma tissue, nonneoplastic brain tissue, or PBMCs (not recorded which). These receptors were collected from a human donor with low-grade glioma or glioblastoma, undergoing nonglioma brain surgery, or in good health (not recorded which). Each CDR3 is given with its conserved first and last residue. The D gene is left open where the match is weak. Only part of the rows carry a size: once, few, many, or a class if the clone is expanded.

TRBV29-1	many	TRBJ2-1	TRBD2	CSVEVPSGRNEQFF	TGCAGCGTTGAAGTACCTAGCGGGAGGAATGAGCAGTTCTTC
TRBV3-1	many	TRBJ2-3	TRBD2	CASRGLPSDTQYF	TGTGCCAGCAGGGGACTACCATCAGATACGCAGTATTTT
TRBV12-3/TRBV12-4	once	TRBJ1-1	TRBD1	CASSHGTALKTEAFF	TGTGCCAGCAGCCACGGGACAGCTTTGAAGACTGAAGCTTTCTTT
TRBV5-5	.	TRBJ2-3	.	CASSAVVDTQYF	TGTGCCAGCAGCGCCGTAGTGGATACGCAGTATTTT
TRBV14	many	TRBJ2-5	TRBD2	CASSQDWRGASKTQYF	TGTGCCAGCAGCCAAGATTGGCGGGGGGCTTCAAAGACCCAGTACTTC
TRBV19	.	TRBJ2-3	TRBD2	CASSKPGLAGSDTQYF	TGTGCCAGTAGTAAACCGGGACTAGCGGGATCAGATACGCAGTATTTT
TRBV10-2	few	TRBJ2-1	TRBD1	CAARQGSFYNEQFF	TGCGCCGCCCGACAGGGATCGTTCTACAATGAGCAGTTCTTC
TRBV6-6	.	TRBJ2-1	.	CASRAEAMLAYYEQFF	TGTGCCAGCAGAGCCGAGGCCATGTTAGCGTACTACGAGCAGTTCTTC
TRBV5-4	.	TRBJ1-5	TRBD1	CASSLGGQGDQPQHF	TGTGCCAGCAGCTTGGGGGGACAGGGGGATCAGCCCCAGCATTTT
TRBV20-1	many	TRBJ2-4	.	CSANSVGDKNIQYF	TGCAGTGCCAATAGCGTAGGGGACAAAAACATTCAGTACTTC
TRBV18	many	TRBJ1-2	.	CASSPAGGAGYTF	TGTGCCAGCTCACCAGCCGGGGGGGCTGGCTACACCTTC
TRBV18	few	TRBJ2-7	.	CASSPNIGGSFYEQYF	TGTGCCAGCTCACCAAACATTGGCGGGTCTTTCTACGAGCAGTACTTC
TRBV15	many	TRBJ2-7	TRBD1	CATSRGGTGRTYEQYF	TGTGCCACCAGCAGAGGCGGGACAGGGAGAACCTACGAGCAGTACTTC
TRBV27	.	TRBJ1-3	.	CASSFRRGSTIHF	TGTGCCAGCAGTTTTCGGAGGGGAAGCACCATACATTTT
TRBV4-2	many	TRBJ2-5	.	CASSQTADRQETQYF	TGTGCCAGCAGCCAAACCGCGGACCGTCAAGAGACCCAGTACTTC
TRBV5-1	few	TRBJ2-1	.	CASSLRLSSYNEQFF	TGCGCCAGCAGCTTGAGGCTCAGCTCCTACAATGAGCAGTTCTTC
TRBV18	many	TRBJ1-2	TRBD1	CASSPTGTGGVYGYTF	TGTGCCAGCTCACCAACGGGGACAGGGGGCGTCTATGGCTACACCTTC
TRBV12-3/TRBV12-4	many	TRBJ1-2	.	CASSRDNYGYTF	TGTGCCAGCAGTCGGGATAACTATGGCTACACCTTC
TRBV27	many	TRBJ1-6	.	CASSTAEGESPLHF	TGTGCCAGCAGTACCGCAGAGGGAGAGTCACCCCTCCACTTT
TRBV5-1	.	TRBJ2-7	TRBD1	CASSRGQGSSEQYF	TGCGCCAGCAGCCGCGGACAGGGGTCCTCCGAGCAGTACTTC
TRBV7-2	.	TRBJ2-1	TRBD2	CASSLGPRGGGFSEQFF	TGTGCCAGCAGCTTAGGGCCCCGGGGGGGAGGGTTCTCTGAGCAGTTCTTC
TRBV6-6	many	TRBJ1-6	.	CASSYSMGVSPLHF	TGTGCCAGCAGTTACTCGATGGGCGTCTCACCCCTCCACTTT
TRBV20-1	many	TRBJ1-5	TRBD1	CSARGDRELRPQHF	TGCAGTGCTAGAGGGGACAGGGAATTGCGGCCCCAGCATTTT
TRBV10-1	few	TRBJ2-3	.	CASSVGGRQDTQYF	TGCGCCAGCAGTGTTGGGGGCCGCCAAGATACGCAGTATTTT
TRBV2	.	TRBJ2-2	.	CASRDRPNTGELFF	TGTGCCAGCAGGGACAGACCGAACACCGGGGAGCTGTTTTTT
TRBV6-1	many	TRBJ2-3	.	CASSYGRSTDTQYF	TGTGCCAGCAGTTATGGGCGGAGCACAGATACGCAGTATTTT
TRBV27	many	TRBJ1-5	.	CASSPRTGVVGNQPQHF	TGTGCCAGCAGTCCTAGGACCGGGGTCGTGGGCAATCAGCCCCAGCATTTT
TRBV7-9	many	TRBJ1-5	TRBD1	CASSAWTGYSNQPQHF	TGTGCCAGCAGCGCCTGGACAGGCTATAGCAATCAGCCCCAGCATTTT
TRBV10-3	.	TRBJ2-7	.	CAIMTDGLERYF	TGTGCCATCATGACGGATGGCCTTGAGCGGTACTTC
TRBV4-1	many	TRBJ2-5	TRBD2	CASSQDATSLETQYF	TGCGCCAGCAGCCAAGATGCGACTAGCTTGGAGACCCAGTACTTC
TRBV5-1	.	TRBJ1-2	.	CASSTDTHPLYGYTF	TGCGCCAGCAGCACGGACACTCACCCTCTCTATGGCTACACCTTC
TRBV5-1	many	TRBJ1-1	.	CASSLDSTNTEAFF	TGCGCCAGCAGTTTGGACAGCACTAACACTGAAGCTTTCTTT
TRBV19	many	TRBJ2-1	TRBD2	CASTPRTSGSHEQFF	TGTGCCAGTACCCCCCGGACTAGCGGGAGTCATGAGCAGTTCTTC
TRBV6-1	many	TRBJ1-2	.	CASRHGQSYGYTF	TGTGCCAGCAGGCACGGACAGAGCTATGGCTACACCTTC
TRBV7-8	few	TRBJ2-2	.	CASSLAGPLGPGELFF	TGTGCCAGCAGCTTAGCCGGACCCCTGGGCCCCGGGGAGCTGTTTTTT
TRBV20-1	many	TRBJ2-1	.	CSARTTSNEQFF	TGCAGTGCTAGAACGACTAGCAATGAGCAGTTCTTC
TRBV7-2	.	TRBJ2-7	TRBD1	CASSLRWDRVSYEQYF	TGTGCCAGCAGCTTAAGATGGGACAGGGTTTCTTACGAGCAGTACTTC
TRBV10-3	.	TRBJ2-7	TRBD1	CAISRDRVSYEQYF	TGTGCCATCAGTCGGGACAGGGTGTCCTACGAGCAGTACTTC
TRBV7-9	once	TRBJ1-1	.	CASSADRRNTEAFF	TGTGCCAGCAGCGCCGACAGGAGGAACACTGAAGCTTTCTTT
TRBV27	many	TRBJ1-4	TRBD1	CASSPWRNRGRGDEKLFF	TGTGCCAGCAGTCCCTGGCGTAACAGGGGGAGAGGAGATGAAAAACTGTTTTTT
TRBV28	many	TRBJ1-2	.	CASSLFVGLNYGYTF	TGTGCCAGCAGTTTGTTTGTCGGGCTAAACTATGGCTACACCTTC
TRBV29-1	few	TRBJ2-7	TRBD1	CSALTGTDPYEQYF	TGCAGCGCTCTAACGGGGACAGACCCCTACGAGCAGTACTTC
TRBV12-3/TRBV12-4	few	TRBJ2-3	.	CASSLEGLDTQYF	TGTGCCAGCAGTTTAGAGGGACTAGATACGCAGTATTTT
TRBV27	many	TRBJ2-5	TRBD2	CASSFSGSGTQYF	TGTGCCAGCAGCTTTAGCGGGAGTGGGACCCAGTACTTC
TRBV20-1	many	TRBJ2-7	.	CSASPLDRPYEQYF	TGCAGTGCTAGCCCCCTTGACAGACCCTACGAGCAGTACTTC
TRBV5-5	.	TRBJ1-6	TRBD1	CASNPPGQLYNSPLHF	TGTGCCAGCAACCCCCCGGGACAGCTTTATAATTCACCCCTCCACTTT
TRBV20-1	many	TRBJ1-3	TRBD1	CSARELTGGRNTIYF	TGCAGTGCCCGCGAGTTAACAGGGGGCAGAAACACCATATATTTT
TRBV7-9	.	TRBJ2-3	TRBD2	CASSLASSGADTQYF	TGTGCCAGCAGCCTAGCCTCTAGCGGAGCAGATACGCAGTATTTT
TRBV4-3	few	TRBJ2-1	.	CASSPSVFSNEQFF	TGCGCCAGCAGCCCCTCGGTCTTTTCCAATGAGCAGTTCTTC